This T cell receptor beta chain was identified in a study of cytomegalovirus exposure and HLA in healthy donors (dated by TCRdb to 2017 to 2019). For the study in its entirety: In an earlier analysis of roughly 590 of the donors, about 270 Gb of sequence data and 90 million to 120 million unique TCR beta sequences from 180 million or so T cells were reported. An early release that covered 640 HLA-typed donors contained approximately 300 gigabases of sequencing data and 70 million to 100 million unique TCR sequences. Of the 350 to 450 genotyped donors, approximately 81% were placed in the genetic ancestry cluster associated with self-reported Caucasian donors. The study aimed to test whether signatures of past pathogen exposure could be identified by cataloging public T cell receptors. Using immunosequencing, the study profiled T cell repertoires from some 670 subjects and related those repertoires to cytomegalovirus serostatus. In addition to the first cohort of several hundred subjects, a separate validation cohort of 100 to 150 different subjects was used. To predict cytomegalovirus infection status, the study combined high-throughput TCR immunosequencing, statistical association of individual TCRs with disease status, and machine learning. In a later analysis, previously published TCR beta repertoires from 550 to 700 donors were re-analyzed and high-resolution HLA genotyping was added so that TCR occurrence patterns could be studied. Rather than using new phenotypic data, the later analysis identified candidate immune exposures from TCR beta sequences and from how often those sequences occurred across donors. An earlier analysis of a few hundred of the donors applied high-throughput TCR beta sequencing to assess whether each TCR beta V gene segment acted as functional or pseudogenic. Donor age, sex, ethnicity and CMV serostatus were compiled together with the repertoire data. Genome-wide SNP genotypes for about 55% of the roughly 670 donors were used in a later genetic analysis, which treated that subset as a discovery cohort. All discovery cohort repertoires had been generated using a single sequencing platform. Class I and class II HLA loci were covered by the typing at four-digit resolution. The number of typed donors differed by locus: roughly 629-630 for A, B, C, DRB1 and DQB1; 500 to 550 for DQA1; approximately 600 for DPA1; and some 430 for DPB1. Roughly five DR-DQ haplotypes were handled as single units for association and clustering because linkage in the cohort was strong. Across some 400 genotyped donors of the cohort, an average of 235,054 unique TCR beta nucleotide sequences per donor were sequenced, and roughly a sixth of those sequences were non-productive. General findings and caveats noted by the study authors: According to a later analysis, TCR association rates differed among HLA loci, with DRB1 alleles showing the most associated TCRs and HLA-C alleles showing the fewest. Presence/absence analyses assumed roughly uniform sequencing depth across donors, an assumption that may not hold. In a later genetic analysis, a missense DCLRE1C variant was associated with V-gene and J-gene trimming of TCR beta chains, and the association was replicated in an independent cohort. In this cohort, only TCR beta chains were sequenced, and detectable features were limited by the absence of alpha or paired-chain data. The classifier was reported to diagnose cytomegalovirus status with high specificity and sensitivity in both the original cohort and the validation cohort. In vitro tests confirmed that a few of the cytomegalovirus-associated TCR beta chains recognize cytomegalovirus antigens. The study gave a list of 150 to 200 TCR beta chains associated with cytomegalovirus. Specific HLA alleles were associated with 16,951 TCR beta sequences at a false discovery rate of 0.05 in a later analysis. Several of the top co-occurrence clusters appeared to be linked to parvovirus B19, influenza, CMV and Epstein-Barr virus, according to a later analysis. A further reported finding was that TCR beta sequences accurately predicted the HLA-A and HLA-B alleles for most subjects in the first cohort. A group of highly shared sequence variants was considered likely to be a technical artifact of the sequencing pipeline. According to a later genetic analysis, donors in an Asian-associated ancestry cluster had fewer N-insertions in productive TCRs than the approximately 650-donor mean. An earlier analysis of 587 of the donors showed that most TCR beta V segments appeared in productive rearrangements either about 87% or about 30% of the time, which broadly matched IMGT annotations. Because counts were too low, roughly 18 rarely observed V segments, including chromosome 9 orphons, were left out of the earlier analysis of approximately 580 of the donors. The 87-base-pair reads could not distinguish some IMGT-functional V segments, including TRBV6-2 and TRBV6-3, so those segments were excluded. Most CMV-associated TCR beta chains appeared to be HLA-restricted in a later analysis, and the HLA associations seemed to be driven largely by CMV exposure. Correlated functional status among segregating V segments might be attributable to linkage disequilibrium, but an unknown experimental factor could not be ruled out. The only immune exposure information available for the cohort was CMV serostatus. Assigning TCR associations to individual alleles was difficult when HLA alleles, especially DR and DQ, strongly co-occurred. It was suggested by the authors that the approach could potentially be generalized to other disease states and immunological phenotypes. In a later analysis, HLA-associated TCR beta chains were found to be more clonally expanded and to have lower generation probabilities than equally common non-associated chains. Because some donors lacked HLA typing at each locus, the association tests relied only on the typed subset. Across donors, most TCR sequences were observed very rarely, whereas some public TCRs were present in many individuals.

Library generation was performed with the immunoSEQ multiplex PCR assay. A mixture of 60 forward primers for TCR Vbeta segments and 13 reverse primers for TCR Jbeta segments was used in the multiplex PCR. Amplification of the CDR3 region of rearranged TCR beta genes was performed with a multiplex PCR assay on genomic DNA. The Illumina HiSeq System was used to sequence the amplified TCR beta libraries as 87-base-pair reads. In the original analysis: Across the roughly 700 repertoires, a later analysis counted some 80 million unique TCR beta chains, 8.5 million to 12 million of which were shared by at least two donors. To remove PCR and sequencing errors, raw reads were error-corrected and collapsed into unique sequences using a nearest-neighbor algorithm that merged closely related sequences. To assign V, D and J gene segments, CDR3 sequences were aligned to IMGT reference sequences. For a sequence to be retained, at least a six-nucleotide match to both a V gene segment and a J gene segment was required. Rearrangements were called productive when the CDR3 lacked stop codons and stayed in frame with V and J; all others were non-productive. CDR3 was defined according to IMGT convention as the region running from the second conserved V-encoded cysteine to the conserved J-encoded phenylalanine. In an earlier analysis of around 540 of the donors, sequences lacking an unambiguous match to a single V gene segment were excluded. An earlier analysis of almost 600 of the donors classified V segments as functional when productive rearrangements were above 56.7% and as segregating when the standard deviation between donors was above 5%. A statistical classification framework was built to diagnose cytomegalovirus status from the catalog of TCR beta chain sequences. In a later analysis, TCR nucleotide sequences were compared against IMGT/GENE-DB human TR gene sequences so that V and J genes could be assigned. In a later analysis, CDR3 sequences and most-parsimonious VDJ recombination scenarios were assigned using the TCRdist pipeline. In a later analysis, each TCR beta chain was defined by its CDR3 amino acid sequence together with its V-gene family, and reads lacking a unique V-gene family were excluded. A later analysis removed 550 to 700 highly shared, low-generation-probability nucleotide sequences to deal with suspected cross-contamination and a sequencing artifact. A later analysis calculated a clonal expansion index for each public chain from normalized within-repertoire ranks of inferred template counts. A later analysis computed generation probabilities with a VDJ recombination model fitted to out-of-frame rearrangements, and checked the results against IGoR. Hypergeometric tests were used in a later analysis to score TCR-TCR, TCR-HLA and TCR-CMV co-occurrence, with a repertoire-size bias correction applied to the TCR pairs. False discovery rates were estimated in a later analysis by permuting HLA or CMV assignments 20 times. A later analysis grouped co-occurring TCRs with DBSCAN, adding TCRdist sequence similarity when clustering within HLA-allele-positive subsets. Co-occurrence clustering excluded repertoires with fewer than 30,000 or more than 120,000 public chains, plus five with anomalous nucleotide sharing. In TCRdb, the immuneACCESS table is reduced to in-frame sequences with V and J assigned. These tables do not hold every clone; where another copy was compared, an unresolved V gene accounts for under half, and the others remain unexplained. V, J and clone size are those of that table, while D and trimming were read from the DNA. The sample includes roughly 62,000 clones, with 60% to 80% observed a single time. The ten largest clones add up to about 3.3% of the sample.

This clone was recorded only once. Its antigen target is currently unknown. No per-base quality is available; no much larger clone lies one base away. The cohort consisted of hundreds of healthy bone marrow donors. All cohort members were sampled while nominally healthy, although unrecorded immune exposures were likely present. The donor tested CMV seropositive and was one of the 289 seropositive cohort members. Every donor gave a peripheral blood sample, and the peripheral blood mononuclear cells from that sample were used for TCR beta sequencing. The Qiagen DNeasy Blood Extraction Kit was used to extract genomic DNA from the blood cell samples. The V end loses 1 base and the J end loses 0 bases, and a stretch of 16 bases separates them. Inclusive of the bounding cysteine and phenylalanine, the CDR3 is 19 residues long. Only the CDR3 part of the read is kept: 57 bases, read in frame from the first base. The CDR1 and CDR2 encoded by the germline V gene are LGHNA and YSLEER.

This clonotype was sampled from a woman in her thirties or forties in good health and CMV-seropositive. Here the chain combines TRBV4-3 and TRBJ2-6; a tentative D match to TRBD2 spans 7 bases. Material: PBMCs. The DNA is TGCGCCAGCAGCCAAGGGGGTAGGGGGGGGATCTCTGGGGCCAACGTCCTGACTTTC. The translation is CASSQGGRGGISGANVLTF.